The 20 T cell receptor beta chains below all came from one sample that was sequenced in a study of PD-L1 blockade in urothelial cancer. This table comes from immunoSEQ multiplex PCR, and its TCRdb copy is limited to in-frame clones, with some not included. The top ten hold 2.5% to 4% of the sample, which has about 130,000 clones, about 81% seen once. The time point denotes: pretreatment peripheral blood. The sequenced sample was PBMCs, obtained around atezolizumab (anti-PD-L1) treatment. These TCRs come from a man aged 50 or older with urothelial cancer.

This clone showed up many times. The chain carries TRBV5-6 and TRBJ1-4; D uncertain. This CDR3 spans 12 amino acids. V was cut by 2 bases and J by 6 bases, with 5 bases left in between. Germline assignment: CDR1 SGHDT and CDR2 YYEEEE. CDR3 in DNA: TGTGCCAGCAGCTTCGGTGATGAAAAACTGTTTTTT. As protein: CASSFGDEKLFF. The full variable domain, with the rest looked up from reference TRBV5-6 and TRBJ1-4, is DAGVTQSPTHLIKTRGQQVTLRCSPKSGHDTVSWYQQALGQGPQFIFQYYEEEERQRGNFPDRFSGHQFPNYSSELNVNALLLGDSALYLCASSFGDEKLFFGSGTQLSVL.

The rearrangement links TRBV21-1 to TRBJ1-5; TRBD1 was called by the table and not checked on the DNA. TRBV21-1 is annotated as a pseudogene. The CDR3 extends over 13 amino acids. Written as DNA, the CDR3 is TGTGCCACCTCCCAGGGGGCCAATCAGCCCCAGCATTTT. Translating it yields CATSQGANQPQHF.

The genes are TRBV27 and TRBJ2-6, with TRBD1 matching over 9 bases. Germline V gives CDR1 MNHEY, CDR2 SMNVEV (reference sequence). The ends lost 5 bases at V and 8 bases at J; junction bases unmatched: 4. CDR3 length: 14 residues. CDR3 nucleotide sequence: TGTGCCAGCAGTCGGGACAGGGTGTCCAACGTCCTGACTTTC. It codes for CASSRDRVSNVLTF.

CDR3 sequence reads: CSVHVGTEKLFF. In DNA form, the CDR3 reads TGCAGCGTTCATGTCGGGACAGAAAAACTGTTTTTT. V and J are TRBV29-1 and TRBJ1-4; the D gene is possibly TRBD1 (6 bases). From germline, CDR1 is SQVTM and CDR2 ANQGSEA. The CDR3 has 12 amino acids. Trimming pared 5 bases from V and 8 bases from J, leaving 12 bases between.

The rearrangement uses TRBV5-1 and TRBJ1-1; 11 positions match TRBD1. The germline gives CDR1 SGHRS, CDR2 YFSETQ. The length of the CDR3 is 15 residues. Germline trimming cut 2 bases from V and 1 base from J; bases unmatched to any gene: 1. The CDR3 sequence is CASSFGTGGNTEAFF. The DNA for the CDR3 is TGCGCCAGCAGCTTCGGGACAGGGGGGAACACTGAAGCTTTCTTT.

V usage is TRBV5-1 and J usage is TRBJ1-1; possible D gene TRBD1, 6 bases. Trimming took 1 base from V and 0 from J, leaving 13 bases between them. This CDR3 spans 16 amino acids. The germline V gene encodes CDR1 SGHRS and CDR2 YFSETQ. The DNA for the CDR3 is TGCGCCAGCAGCTTGACGCGGGGGCACATGAACACTGAAGCTTTCTTT. Encoded protein: CASSLTRGHMNTEAFF.

V is TRBV30 and J is TRBJ2-2, with D possibly TRBD1 on 6 matching bases. The V end was cut by 4 bases, the J end by 5 bases, with 11 bases between. The germline CDR1 and CDR2 sequences are GTSNPN and SVGIG (reference sequence). The CDR3 loop spans 13 amino acids. CDR3 nucleotides: TGTGCCTGGAAGACAGGTTGGACCGGGGAGCTGTTTTTT. Residues: CAWKTGWTGELFF.

The chain carries TRBV7-9 and TRBJ1-2; the D is unclear. The V gene's germline CDR1 is SEHNR and CDR2 FQNEAQ (reference sequence). Trimming left V 1 base short and J 2 bases short, with 11 bases between. The length of the CDR3 is 15 residues. The CDR3 loop reads CASSLGSWQNYGYTF. In DNA form, the CDR3 reads TGTGCCAGCAGCTTAGGATCGTGGCAGAACTATGGCTACACCTTC. Based on the CDR3 plus reference TRBV7-9 and TRBJ1-2, the full variable domain is DTGVSQNPRHKITKRGQNVTFRCDPISEHNRLYWYRQTLGQGPEFLTYFQNEAQLEKSRLLSDRFSAERPKGSFSTLEIQRTEQGDSAMYLCASSLGSWQNYGYTFGSGTRLTVV.

This chain links TRBV7-3 with TRBJ2-3; 10 nucleotides align to TRBD2. Germline CDR1 SGHTA, CDR2 FQGTGA. With V trimmed by 4 bases and J by 6 bases, 7 bases remained unmatched. This CDR3 is 15 amino acids long. Here the CDR3 DNA reads TGTGCCAGCAGCTCTAGAGCGGGAGGGTCGGATACGCAGTATTTT. This codes for CASSSRAGGSDTQYF.

V is TRBV27 and J is TRBJ2-6; 11 bases align to TRBD1. Germline values: CDR1 MNHEY, CDR2 SMNVEV (reference sequence). The V gene end was trimmed by 6 bases and the J gene end by 0 bases; junction bases not matched to a gene: 4. CDR3 length: 17 amino acids. CDR3 sequence (DNA): TGTGCCAGCAGGAGGGACAGGGGGGACTCTGGGGCCAACGTCCTGACTTTC. Translated, it gives CASRRDRGDSGANVLTF.

The genes are TRBV9 and TRBJ2-1; D gene uncertain. Germline V gene lookup returns CDR1 SGDLS and CDR2 YYNGEE. Trimming took 1 base from V and 4 from J, leaving 12 bases between them. The CDR3 covers 15 residues. CDR3 nucleotide sequence: TGTGCCAGCAGCGTATACAGTGTATCATACAATGAGCAGTTCTTC. Its protein product is CASSVYSVSYNEQFF. Full variable domain (rest looked up from reference TRBV9 and TRBJ2-1): DSGVTQTPKHLITATGQRVTLRCSPRSGDLSVYWYQQSLDQGLQFLIQYYNGEERAKGNILERFSAQQFPDLHSELNLSSLELGDSALYFCASSVYSVSYNEQFFGPGTRLTVL.

This clone has only one observation. The chain carries TRBV6-1 and TRBJ1-6, with a weak D call TRBD1 (5 bases). The V and J ends lost 6 bases and 8 bases respectively, with 14 bases between them. This CDR3 is 14 amino acids long. Germline V gene data show CDR1 as MNHNS and CDR2 as SASEGT. CDR3 nucleotide sequence: TGTGCCAGCAGGAGAGGAGGGACCCATTCACCCCTCCACTTT. This translates into CASRRGGTHSPLHF.

This rearrangement joins TRBV15 to TRBJ2-1; D is possibly TRBD2 (6 bases). The CDR3 loop spans 14 amino acids. V shed 2 bases and J shed 7 bases, with 12 bases lying between them. Germline CDR1 and CDR2: LNHNV and YYDKDF (reference sequence). CDR3 amino acids: CATSRTTLANEQFF. CDR3 coding DNA: TGTGCCACCAGCAGAACCACCCTAGCGAATGAGCAGTTCTTC.

The chain is built from TRBV30 and TRBJ2-7; 14 positions agree with TRBD2. V lost 0 bases to trimming and J lost 0 bases; unmatched junction nucleotides: 13. The CDR3 is 20 amino acids. Looked up from germline, CDR1 is GTSNPN and CDR2 is SVGIG (reference sequence). Here the CDR3 reads CAWSVIRGLAGVDSSYEQYF. The CDR3 bases are TGTGCCTGGAGTGTAATAAGGGGACTAGCGGGAGTCGACAGCTCCTACGAGCAGTACTTC.

This clone was observed a handful of times. The V gene is TRBV7-8, the J gene TRBJ1-1; D gene ambiguous. V gave up 0 bases and J gave up 3 bases, with 11 bases separating them. This CDR3 contains 15 residues. Looked up from germline, CDR1 is SGHVS and CDR2 is FQNEAQ. The CDR3 protein is CASSLALGVDTEAFF. The CDR3, as DNA: TGTGCCAGCAGCTTAGCTTTGGGAGTAGACACTGAAGCTTTCTTT.

This rearrangement joins TRBV10-1 to TRBJ1-2, with a tentative D call TRBD1 (6 bases). This CDR3 contains 15 residues. The germline V gene encodes CDR1 WNHNN and CDR2 SYGVQD (reference sequence). Trimming cost V 4 bases and J 8 bases, with 20 bases left between them. The CDR3 sequence is CASSARTDFVGGYTF. CDR3 in DNA: TGCGCCAGCAGTGCGCGGACAGATTTTGTAGGAGGCTACACCTTC.

The gene calls are TRBV27 and TRBJ2-3; 8 bases match TRBD1. V gave up 2 bases and J gave up 4 bases; unmatched junction bases: 5. Germline CDR1 is MNHEY and CDR2 is SMNVEV (reference sequence). This CDR3 comprises 15 residues. The CDR3, as DNA: TGTGCCAGCAGTTTACGACAGGGGTGGGCAGATACGCAGTATTTT. Translated: CASSLRQGWADTQYF.

The chain uses TRBV28 and TRBJ1-6; weak D call: TRBD1 (5 bases). Germline loops: CDR1 MDHEN, CDR2 SYDVKM. This CDR3 comprises 14 residues. V dropped 6 bases and J dropped 6 bases, with 12 bases sitting between them. Here the CDR3 reads CASRPQGGNSPLHF. Written as DNA, the CDR3 is TGTGCCAGCAGGCCCCAGGGCGGTAATTCACCCCTCCACTTT.

J is TRBJ2-7 and V is TRBV30, with TRBD2 matching 15 bases. Germline assignment: CDR1 GTSNPN and CDR2 SVGIG (reference sequence). V was pared by 3 bases and J by 7 bases, with 1 base of the junction left unmatched. CDR3 length: 13 residues. The CDR3 DNA sequence: TGTGCCTGGAGGGGACTAGCGGGAGGTGAGCAGTACTTC. Amino acid sequence: CAWRGLAGGEQYF.

V usage is TRBV7-2 and J usage is TRBJ2-1, with D possibly being TRBD2 (6 bases). The CDR3 runs to 14 residues. Trimming stripped 2 bases from V and 5 bases from J, with 10 bases between. CDR1 and CDR2 from the germline V gene are SGHTA and FQGNSA. Written as DNA, the CDR3 is TGTGCCAGCAGCTTAAGTCTAGCGAACAATGAGCAGTTCTTC. Translating gives CASSLSLANNEQFF.